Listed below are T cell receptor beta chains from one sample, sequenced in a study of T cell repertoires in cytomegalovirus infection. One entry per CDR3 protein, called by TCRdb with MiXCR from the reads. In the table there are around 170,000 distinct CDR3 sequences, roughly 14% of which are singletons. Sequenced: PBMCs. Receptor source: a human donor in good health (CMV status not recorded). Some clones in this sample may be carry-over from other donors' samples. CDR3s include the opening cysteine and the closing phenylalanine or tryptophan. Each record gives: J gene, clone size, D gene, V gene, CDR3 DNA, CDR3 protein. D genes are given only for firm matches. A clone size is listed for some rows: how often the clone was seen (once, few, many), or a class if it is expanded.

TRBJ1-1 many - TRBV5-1 TGCGCCAGCAGCCCGGCAGGCATGGCCAGCGGTATCACTGAAGCTTTCTTT CASSPAGMASGITEAFF
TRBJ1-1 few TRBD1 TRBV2 TGTGCCAGCAGTTTTGGACAGGCTGACACTGAAGCTTTCTTT CASSFGQADTEAFF
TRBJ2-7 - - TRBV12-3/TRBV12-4 TGTGCCAGCAGCCGGAGCAACTACGAGCAGTCCTTC CASSRSNYEQSF
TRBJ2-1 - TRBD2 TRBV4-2 TGTGCCAGCAGCCCTTTGGGAGGGGCCTTAGATGAGCAGTTCTTC CASSPLGGALDEQFF
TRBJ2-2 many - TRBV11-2 TGTGCCAGCACCCCCGTGGGAGGTAAAGGGGAGCTGTTTTTT CASTPVGGKGELFF
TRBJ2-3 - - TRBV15 TGTGCCATCTCCCCCACAAAATGGAGGGATACGCAGTATTTT CAISPTKWRDTQYF
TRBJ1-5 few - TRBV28 TGTGCCAGCAGTTTAGGACGAATTGAGGAGGCGCCCCAGCATTTT CASSLGRIEEAPQHF
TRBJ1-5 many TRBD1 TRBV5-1 TGCGCCAGCAGCCCGGGGACAGGGGGCGGCAATCAGCCCCAGCATTTT CASSPGTGGGNQPQHF
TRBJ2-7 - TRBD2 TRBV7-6 TGTGCCAGCCATGGACTAGCGGGAGCTCCCTACGAGCAGTACTTC CASHGLAGAPYEQYF
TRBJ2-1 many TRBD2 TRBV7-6 TGTGCCAGCAGCCCTTTGACTAGCGGGAGAGTAAATGAGCAGTTCTTC CASSPLTSGRVNEQFF
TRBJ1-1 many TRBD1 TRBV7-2 TGTGCCAGCAGCGCCCGACAGGGGTCGAACACTGAAGCTTTCTTT CASSARQGSNTEAFF
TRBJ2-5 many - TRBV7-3 TGTGCCAGCAGCTTAGACGCCCAGCGCTTCCAAGAGACCCAGTACTTC CASSLDAQRFQETQYF
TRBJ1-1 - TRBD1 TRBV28 TGTGCCAGCACTCACGCGGGGACAGGGCACACTGAAGCTTTCTTT CASTHAGTGHTEAFF
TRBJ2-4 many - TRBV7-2 TGTGCCAGCAGCTTAGTCCCTGAGGTAGCCAAAAACATTCAGTACTTC CASSLVPEVAKNIQYF
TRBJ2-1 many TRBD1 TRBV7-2 TGTGCCAGCAGCTTACCTAGGGGGCCACCCTACAATGAGCAGTTCTTC CASSLPRGPPYNEQFF
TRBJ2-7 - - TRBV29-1 TGCAGCGTCCGGGACACGAGCTCCTACGAGCAGTACTTC CSVRDTSSYEQYF
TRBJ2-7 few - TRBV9 TGTGCCAGCAGCGTAGTCCCAACGGGAGCGGAACACGAGCAGTACTTC CASSVVPTGAEHEQYF
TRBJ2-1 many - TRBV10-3 TGTGCCATCAGTGAGTCTTGGGACAATGAGCAGTTCTTC CAISESWDNEQFF
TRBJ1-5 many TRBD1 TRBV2 TGTGCCAGCAGCGGGACAGGGGGCAGCAATCAGCCCCAGCATTTT CASSGTGGSNQPQHF
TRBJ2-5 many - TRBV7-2 TGTGCCAGCAGCCGGTTGGGGAGTAATGGAGAGACCCAGTACTTC CASSRLGSNGETQYF
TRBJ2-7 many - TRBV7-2 TGTGCCAGCAGCCACTCCCAGACAGGCGGAACTGGCTACGAGCAGTACTTC CASSHSQTGGTGYEQYF
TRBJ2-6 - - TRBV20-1 TGCAGTGCATTGGGAGGGGCCAACGTCCTGACTTTC CSALGGANVLTF
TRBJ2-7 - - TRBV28 TGTGCCAGCATGCCAGGGACCTACGAGCAGTACTTC CASMPGTYEQYF
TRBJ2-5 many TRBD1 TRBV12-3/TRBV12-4 TGTGCCAGCAGTCCCGACAGGGAGTACCAAGAGACCCAGTACTTC CASSPDREYQETQYF
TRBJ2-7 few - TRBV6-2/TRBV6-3 TGTGCCAGCTCCTACCAGCGGCCCCGAGACGAGCAGTACTTC CASSYQRPRDEQYF
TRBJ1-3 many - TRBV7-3 TGTGCCAGCAGCTTGACTGGGGACACCCCTGGAAACACCATATATTTT CASSLTGDTPGNTIYF
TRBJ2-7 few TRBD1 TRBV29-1 TGCAGCGTTGTTTTATCGGACCGGGACAGCGAGCAAAGGAACCCATACGAGCAGTACTTC CSVVLSDRDSEQRNPYEQYF
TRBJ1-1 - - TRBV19 TGTGCCAGTAGTCTCTCGGCAAGTATGAACACTGAAGCTTTCTTT CASSLSASMNTEAFF
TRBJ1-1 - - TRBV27 TGTGCCAGCACCATGAGAGGAAACACTGAAGCTTTCTTT CASTMRGNTEAFF
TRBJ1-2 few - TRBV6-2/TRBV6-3 TGTGCCAGCAGTTCTACAGTGGGGGGGAGCTATGGCTACACCTTC CASSSTVGGSYGYTF
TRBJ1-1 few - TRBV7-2 TGTGCCAGCAGCTTAGCGGGGAGGATAGAAGCTTTCTTT CASSLAGRIEAFF
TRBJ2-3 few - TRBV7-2 TGTGCCAGCAGCCCGGATAACACAGATACGCAGTATTTT CASSPDNTDTQYF
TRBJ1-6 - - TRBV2 TGTGCCAGCATTACAGATAATTCACCCCTCCACTTT CASITDNSPLHF
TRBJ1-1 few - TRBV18 TGTGCCAGCTCACCACGTCAGGGCACTGAAGCTTTCTTT CASSPRQGTEAFF
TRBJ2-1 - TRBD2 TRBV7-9 TGTGCCAGCAGCTTAAGACGGGGGGGCCGGGTTGAGCAGTTCTTC CASSLRRGGRVEQFF
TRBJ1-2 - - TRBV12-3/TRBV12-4 TGTGCCAGCAGTTGGCCCAGGTCCCGGGGCTACACCTTC CASSWPRSRGYTF
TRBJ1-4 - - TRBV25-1 TGTGCCAGCAGTCCTAAGGGGGAAAAACTGTTTTTT CASSPKGEKLFF
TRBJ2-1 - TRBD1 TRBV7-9 TGTGCCAGCAGCTTCGACCTAGGGGGACAGGGGTGGAATGAGCAGTTCTTC CASSFDLGGQGWNEQFF
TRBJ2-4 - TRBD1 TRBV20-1 TGCAGTGCTAGAGGGGACAGGGGGGGATCCATTCAGTACTTC CSARGDRGGSIQYF
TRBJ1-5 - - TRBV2 TGTGCCAGCAGTGCCGGGGGGGTGGCCCAGCATTTT CASSAGGVAQHF
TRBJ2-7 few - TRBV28 TGTGCCAGCAAACACAGATTCCAGCAGTACTTC CASKHRFQQYF
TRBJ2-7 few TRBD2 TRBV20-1 TGCAGTGCTAGAACACTAGCGGGAGGTCCCTACGAGCAGTACTTC CSARTLAGGPYEQYF